Below are 12 T cell receptor beta chains sequenced from a single sample in a study of blood T cells in healthy people across ages. Alongside a J-beta primer mix, a sample-barcoded 5' primer served in a second PCR lasting about 6 to 12 cycles. TCRdb analysed the 5' RACE reads with MiXCR anew, one entry per CDR3 protein. The data contain around 500,000 distinct CDR3 sequences, under 55% of them singletons. Sequenced input: blood. The receptors were sampled from a man aged 80 or over in good health.

The CDR3 loop reads CSAKSGGITDTQYF. The CDR3 coding sequence is TGCAGTGCCAAAAGCGGGGGGATCACAGATACGCAGTATTTT. This chain uses TRBV20-1 with TRBJ2-3, with 9 bases that match TRBD2. Trimming removed 6 bases from V and 2 bases from J; junction bases left unmatched: 6. The CDR3 covers 14 residues. Per germline, CDR1 DFQATT and CDR2 SNEGSKA (reference sequence).

CDR3 sequence (DNA): TGCAGTGCTAGCGGGAGGGCCGGCAATGAGCAGTTCTTC. It encodes CSASGRAGNEQFF. V gene TRBV20-1 combines with J gene TRBJ2-1; TRBD2 aligns across 8 bases. Germline values: CDR1 DFQATT, CDR2 SNEGSKA (reference sequence). The CDR3 is 13 amino acids. V lost 3 bases, J lost 6 bases, and 4 bases stayed unmatched.

The rearrangement uses TRBV24-1 and TRBJ2-1, with 11 positions matching TRBD2. The CDR3 contains 15 residues. The J segment lost 6 bases and the V segment lost 5 bases, leaving 5 bases of the junction unmatched. Germline V gene sequence: CDR1 KGHDR, CDR2 SFDVKD. The CDR3 is CATSGTSGPFNEQFF. In DNA form, the CDR3 reads TGTGCCACCAGTGGGACTAGCGGGCCATTCAATGAGCAGTTCTTC.

Only one count was recorded for this clonotype. The chain combines TRBV20-1 with TRBJ2-1; 8 bases are shared with TRBD2. J was trimmed by 9 bases and V by 1 base; bases with no gene match: 14. Per the germline V gene, CDR1 is DFQATT and CDR2 is SNEGSKA (reference sequence). The CDR3 consists of 16 residues. DNA for the CDR3: TGCAGTGCTAGAGCCGGGGGGACTAGAGGTCTCTGTGAGCAGTTCTTC. This translates into CSARAGGTRGLCEQFF.

The CDR3 DNA sequence: TGTGCCAGCGGCCGACCACGACTTAACACCGGGGAGCTGTTTTTT. Translation: CASGRPRLNTGELFF. The J gene is TRBJ2-2, the V gene TRBV12-3 or TRBV12-4, with D hard to call. The CDR3 sequence is 15 residues long. V shed 8 bases and J shed 2 bases, with 15 bases lying between them.

This clonotype has just a few counts. This may arise from a read error, as a much more abundant clone is one base away. The gene calls are TRBV30 and TRBJ1-1, with D possibly TRBD1 on 6 matching bases. Trimming shortened V by 8 bases and J by 4 bases, and 14 bases separated the two germline ends. Per germline, CDR1 GTSNPN and CDR2 SVGIG (reference sequence). This CDR3 has 12 residues. The DNA of the CDR3 is TGTGCCGGGGGCGCAGGGTTCACTGAAGCTTTCTTT. Translating gives CAGGAGFTEAFF.

The chain is built from TRBV5-1 and TRBJ2-2; no reliable D call. The CDR3 consists of 15 residues. The germline V gene has CDR1 SGHRS and CDR2 YFSETQ. With 1 base removed from V and 0 bases from J, the gap between germline ends came to 7 bases. For the CDR3, the DNA is TGCGCCAGCAGCTTGTACGGCCCGAACACCGGGGAGCTGTTTTTT. It is translated as CASSLYGPNTGELFF.

In regard to this clonotype: It may be a read error: a sequence one base away is much more abundant. This chain connects TRBV7-9 to TRBJ1-5; no clear D. Deletions cut 3 bases from V and 0 bases from J, with 9 bases between. Germline V gives CDR1 SEHNR, CDR2 FQNEAQ (reference sequence). The CDR3 consists of 15 residues. DNA of the CDR3: TGTGCCAGCAGCTTCGGACGGACTAGCAATCAGCCCCAGCATTTT. It codes for CASSFGRTSNQPQHF.

CDR3 nucleotide sequence: TGCAGTGCTAGCCACCAGGGCTACACCTTC. Its protein is CSASHQGYTF. The rearrangement joins TRBV20-1 to TRBJ1-2; D call uncertain. The germline V gene encodes CDR1 DFQATT and CDR2 SNEGSKA (reference sequence). The V end was cut by 3 bases, the J end by 8 bases, with 7 bases between. There are 10 residues in the CDR3.

V gene TRBV20-1 combines with J gene TRBJ1-1, with a weak D call TRBD1 (5 bases). CDR3 length: 14 residues. V was shortened by 6 bases and J by 5 bases, with 19 bases between the two germline ends. The germline V gene encodes CDR1 DFQATT and CDR2 SNEGSKA (reference sequence). CDR3 sequence reads: CSAASRAPRTEAFF. The DNA of the CDR3 is TGCAGTGCCGCAAGCAGGGCCCCGAGGACTGAAGCTTTCTTT.

The chain couples TRBV13 to TRBJ2-1; TRBD1 matches at 7 bases. In germline, CDR1 is PRHDT, CDR2 FYEKMQ (reference sequence). The V gene end was trimmed by 4 bases and the J gene end by 0 bases; junction bases not matched to a gene: 9. This CDR3 has 17 amino acids. In nucleotides, the CDR3 is TGTGCCAGCAGCTCCAACAGGGGTCGAAGCTCCTACAATGAGCAGTTCTTC. Protein sequence: CASSSNRGRSSYNEQFF.

The chain combines TRBV5-5 with TRBJ2-3; a possible D gene is TRBD2 (5 bases). The germline V gene has CDR1 SGHKS and CDR2 YYEKEE (reference sequence). Between the trimmed V and J ends, which lost 4 bases and 2 bases, there was a span of 11 bases. CDR3 length equals 14 residues. The CDR3 nucleotides are TGTGCCAGCAGCCGCGTTGACTACACAGATACGCAGTATTTT. Protein product: CASSRVDYTDTQYF.